The rows below give T cell receptor beta chains drawn from one sample of a study of graft-versus-host responses after intestinal transplantation. This table comes from immunoSEQ multiplex PCR, and its TCRdb copy is limited to in-frame clones, with some not included. This sample has 15,000 to 20,000 clones; 75% to 90% occur once, and the top ten carry 15% to 20%. The material was ileum tissue, obtained approximately 110 days after intestinal transplant. The source is a human patient who received an intestinal transplant, so some T cells may come from the graft donor. CDR3s leave out the opening cysteine and the closing phenylalanine or tryptophan. Each record gives: CDR3 protein, J gene, V gene.

cdr3_aa: ASSYGQSYEQY
j_call: TRBJ2-7
v_call: TRBV6-5

cdr3_aa: ASSRGNEQF
j_call: TRBJ2-1
v_call: TRBV28

cdr3_aa: ASSSLGHEQY
j_call: TRBJ2-7
v_call: TRBV7-3

cdr3_aa: ASSLWRTRTSSGANVLT
j_call: TRBJ2-6
v_call: TRBV5-1

cdr3_aa: ASSWTLGYGYT
j_call: TRBJ1-2
v_call: TRBV2

cdr3_aa: ASSNGPGSNYGYT
j_call: TRBJ1-2
v_call: TRBV19

cdr3_aa: ASSIPRDRGFATNEKLF
j_call: TRBJ1-4
v_call: TRBV19

cdr3_aa: ASSIKLAPSYEQY
j_call: TRBJ2-7
v_call: TRBV19

cdr3_aa: ALTRGTGMNTEAF
j_call: TRBJ1-1
v_call: TRBV21-1

cdr3_aa: ASSPGSREQF
j_call: TRBJ2-1
v_call: TRBV11-2

cdr3_aa: ASSILGQLRGDTQY
j_call: TRBJ2-3
v_call: TRBV19

cdr3_aa: ATSRSAGGGSGANVLT
j_call: TRBJ2-6
v_call: TRBV15

cdr3_aa: ASSGGRY
j_call: TRBJ2-7
v_call: TRBV6-5

cdr3_aa: ASSPPSGRPRGNEQF
j_call: TRBJ2-1
v_call: TRBV18

cdr3_aa: ASSCLDGHEAF
j_call: TRBJ1-1
v_call: TRBV28

cdr3_aa: ASSDPGGYYEQY
j_call: TRBJ2-7
v_call: TRBV2

cdr3_aa: ASSSRAFYSNQPQH
j_call: TRBJ1-5
v_call: TRBV7-3

cdr3_aa: ASSSAPGPKETQY
j_call: TRBJ2-5
v_call: TRBV7-9

cdr3_aa: ATSINFRLAGRYNEQF
j_call: TRBJ2-1
v_call: TRBV15

cdr3_aa: ASSQEPAPSSYNEQF
j_call: TRBJ2-1
v_call: TRBV4-1

cdr3_aa: ASSLAGLRVTRDVDGGELF
j_call: TRBJ2-2
v_call: TRBV7-6

cdr3_aa: ASSPILRTTWGYEQY
j_call: TRBJ2-7
v_call: TRBV28

cdr3_aa: ASNLGGETQY
j_call: TRBJ2-5
v_call: TRBV5-5

cdr3_aa: ASKSIRNEQF
j_call: TRBJ2-1
v_call: TRBV28

cdr3_aa: ASTLGRLTSYEQY
j_call: TRBJ2-7
v_call: TRBV6-1

cdr3_aa: ASSLNVRGPHQPQH
j_call: TRBJ1-5
v_call: TRBV28

cdr3_aa: ASRGTGGSYEQY
j_call: TRBJ2-7
v_call: TRBV28

cdr3_aa: ASRESGTENTGELF
j_call: TRBJ2-2
v_call: TRBV6-4

cdr3_aa: ASSVSDRDTEAF
j_call: TRBJ1-1
v_call: TRBV25-1

cdr3_aa: AWSVSAGDTTDTQY
j_call: TRBJ2-3
v_call: TRBV30

cdr3_aa: ASSLGPQSNEQY
j_call: TRBJ2-7
v_call: TRBV28

cdr3_aa: ASSLSTASYEQY
j_call: TRBJ2-7
v_call: TRBV27

cdr3_aa: ASKASYNEQF
j_call: TRBJ2-1
v_call: TRBV6-6

cdr3_aa: ASSRRQGDTGELF
j_call: TRBJ2-2
v_call: TRBV4-1

cdr3_aa: ASTETYNSPLH
j_call: TRBJ1-6
v_call: TRBV7-8

cdr3_aa: ASSERGTSSSYEQY
j_call: TRBJ2-7
v_call: TRBV27

cdr3_aa: ASSHGQEIYNEQF
j_call: TRBJ2-1
v_call: TRBV5-6

cdr3_aa: ASSPGGWKAF
j_call: TRBJ1-1
v_call: TRBV6-5

cdr3_aa: ASSQGTGPEQY
j_call: TRBJ2-7
v_call: TRBV5-1

cdr3_aa: ATIRPSERANDTEAF
j_call: TRBJ1-1
v_call: TRBV6-4

cdr3_aa: ASSALAGGGGTDTQY
j_call: TRBJ2-3
v_call: TRBV9

cdr3_aa: ASSLWDRVRNYGYT
j_call: TRBJ1-2
v_call: TRBV7-9

cdr3_aa: ASSPFPKQRGQGRNTIY
j_call: TRBJ1-3
v_call: TRBV6-7

cdr3_aa: ASTMGAASHNEQF
j_call: TRBJ2-1
v_call: TRBV7-9

cdr3_aa: ASSPPLRLETQY
j_call: TRBJ2-3
v_call: TRBV21-1